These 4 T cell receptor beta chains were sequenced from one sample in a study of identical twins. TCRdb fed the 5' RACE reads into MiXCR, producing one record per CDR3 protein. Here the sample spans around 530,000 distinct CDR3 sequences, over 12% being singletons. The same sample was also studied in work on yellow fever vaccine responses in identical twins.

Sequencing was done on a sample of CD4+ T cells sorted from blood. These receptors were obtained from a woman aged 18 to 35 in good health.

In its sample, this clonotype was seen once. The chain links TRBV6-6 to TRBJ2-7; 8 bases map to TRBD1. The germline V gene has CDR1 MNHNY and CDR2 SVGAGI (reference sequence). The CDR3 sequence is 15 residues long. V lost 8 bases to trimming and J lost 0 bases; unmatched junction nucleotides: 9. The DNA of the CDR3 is TGTGCCAGCGCGACACGGGACAGGAGCTCCTACGAGCAGTACTTC. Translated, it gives CASATRDRSSYEQYF.

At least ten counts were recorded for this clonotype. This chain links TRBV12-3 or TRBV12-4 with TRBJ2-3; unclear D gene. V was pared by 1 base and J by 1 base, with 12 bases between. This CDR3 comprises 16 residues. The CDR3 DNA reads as TGTGCCAGCAGTTTAGGCAGTTGGTTTGGCACAGATACGCAGTATTTT. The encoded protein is CASSLGSWFGTDTQYF.

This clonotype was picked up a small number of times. The DNA for the CDR3 is TGTGCCACCAGTGGACATCTGAACACTGAAGCTTTCTTT. It encodes CATSGHLNTEAFF. The chain employs TRBV24-1 and TRBJ1-1; no firm D call. The CDR3 sequence is 13 residues long. Germline V gene data show CDR1 as KGHDR and CDR2 as SFDVKD. V was cut by 5 bases and J by 0 bases, with 6 bases left in between.

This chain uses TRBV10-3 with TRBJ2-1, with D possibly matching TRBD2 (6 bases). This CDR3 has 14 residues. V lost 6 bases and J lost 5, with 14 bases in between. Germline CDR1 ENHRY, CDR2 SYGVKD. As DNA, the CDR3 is TGTGCCATCAGCGGGGAGGTTAAACACAATGAGCAGTTCTTC. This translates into CAISGEVKHNEQFF.